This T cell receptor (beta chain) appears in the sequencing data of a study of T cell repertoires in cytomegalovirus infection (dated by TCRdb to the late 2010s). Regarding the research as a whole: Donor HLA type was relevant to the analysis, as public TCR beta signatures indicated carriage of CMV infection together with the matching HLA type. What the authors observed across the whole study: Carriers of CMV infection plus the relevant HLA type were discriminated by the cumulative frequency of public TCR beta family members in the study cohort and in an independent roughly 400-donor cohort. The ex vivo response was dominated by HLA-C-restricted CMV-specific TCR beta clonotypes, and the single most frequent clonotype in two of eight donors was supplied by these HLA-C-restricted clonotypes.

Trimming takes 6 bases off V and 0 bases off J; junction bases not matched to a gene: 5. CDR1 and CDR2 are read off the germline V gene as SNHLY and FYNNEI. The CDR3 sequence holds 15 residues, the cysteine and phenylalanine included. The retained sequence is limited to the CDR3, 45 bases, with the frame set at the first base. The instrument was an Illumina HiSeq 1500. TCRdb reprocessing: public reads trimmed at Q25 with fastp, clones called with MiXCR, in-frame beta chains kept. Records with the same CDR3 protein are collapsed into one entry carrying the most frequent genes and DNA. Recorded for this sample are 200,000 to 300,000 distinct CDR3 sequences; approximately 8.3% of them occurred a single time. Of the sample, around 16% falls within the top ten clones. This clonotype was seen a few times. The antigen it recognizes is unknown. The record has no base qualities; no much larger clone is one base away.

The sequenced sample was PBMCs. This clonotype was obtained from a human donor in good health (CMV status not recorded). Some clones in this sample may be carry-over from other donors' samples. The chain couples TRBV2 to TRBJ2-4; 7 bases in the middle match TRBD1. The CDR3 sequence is CASSGDRGAKNIQYF. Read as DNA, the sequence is TGTGCCAGCAGCGGGGACAGAGGAGCCAAAAACATTCAGTACTTC.